The clone carrying this TCR beta chain appeared many times. Its antigen is undetermined. These data originate in a study of early T cells in non-severe SARS-CoV-2 infection. In the study overall: Unsorted whole-blood RNA was sequenced in bulk, leaving chains unpaired. Study results and caveats: VDJdb-based annotation leaned toward anti-spike CD8 responses and missed private and CD4 specificities.

Researchers attached unique molecular identifiers to individual cDNA molecules. TCRdb reprocessed the 5' RACE reads with MiXCR, giving one entry per CDR3 protein. In the table there are approximately 29,000 distinct CDR3 sequences, around 7% of which are singletons. Germline assignment: CDR1 SGHRS and CDR2 YFSETQ. The CDR3 totals 14 residues. Trimming cost V 5 bases and J 0 bases, with 8 bases left between them. The chain is built from TRBV5-1 and TRBJ2-2, with D possibly matching TRBD1 (6 bases). This TCR was sampled from an adult who was a healthcare worker with PCR-confirmed SARS-CoV-2 infection or an uninfected control (not recorded which). The material sequenced was whole blood. This CDR3 is CASRGDTNTGELFF. In DNA form, the CDR3 reads TGCGCCAGCAGAGGGGACACGAACACCGGGGAGCTGTTTTTT.